The clone carrying this T cell receptor (beta chain) was counted between two and nine times. Losses at the gene ends were 5 bases for V and 6 bases for J; bases not matched to a gene: 16. The CDR3 spans 18 residues. Germline CDR1 is MNHNY and CDR2 is SVGAGI (reference sequence). This specimen comes from a study of blood T cell repertoires in COVID-19. Study at large: PBMCs, B-cell-depleted T cells, or T cells provided the cDNA or gDNA that made up the material.

Measured with immunoSEQ multiplex PCR; TCRdb has only the in-frame clones, and not every one. The table has some 400,000 clones, 87% seen once. Specimen: peripheral blood. The chain joins TRBV6-6 to TRBJ2-1, with TRBD1 matching 10 bases. This TCR came from a woman in her fifties or sixties with COVID-19, enrolled during active disease. CDR3 coding DNA: TGTGCCAGCAGTCTACTTAGACCGGGACAGGGGATTTTCAATGAGCAGTTCTTC. It codes for CASSLLRPGQGIFNEQFF.